The 21 T cell receptor beta chains below were found in one sample sequenced in a study of T cell responses to AZD1222 COVID-19 vaccine. Libraries were prepared by immunoSEQ multiplex PCR; TCRdb keeps only in-frame clonotypes and omits some of them. The table records 150,000 to 190,000 clones, around nine tenths of them present only once. Sequencing used peripheral blood, obtained on day 0 of AZD1222 vaccination. These receptors were collected from an adult in good health.

This chain connects TRBV5-4 to TRBJ2-1; no clear D gene. Germline loops: CDR1 SGHNT, CDR2 YYREEE (reference sequence). Trimming left V 4 bases short and J 10 bases short, with 12 bases between. This CDR3 region has 12 residues. The CDR3 DNA is TGTGCCAGCAGCAGGGATCGGAGAGAGCAGTTCTTC. This sequence encodes CASSRDRREQFF.

This rearrangement joins TRBV11-3 to TRBJ2-7; 7 bases are shared with TRBD2. The V and J ends lost 2 bases and 3 bases, in that order; junction bases with no gene match: 4. The CDR3 is 14 residues long. The V gene's germline CDR1 is SGHNT and CDR2 YENEEA. CDR3 in amino acids: CASSLKAGVYEQYF. As DNA, the CDR3 is TGTGCCAGCAGCTTAAAGGCGGGAGTCTACGAGCAGTACTTC.

The chain uses TRBV3-1 (or the pseudogene TRBV3-2) and TRBJ1-1; TRBD1 matches 7 bases. Trimming cost V 3 bases and J 8 bases; bases outside gene matches: 3. CDR1 is LGHDT and CDR2 is YNNKEL in the germline V gene (reference sequence). CDR3 length: 12 amino acids. CDR3 residues: CASSHKTGEAFF. In DNA, the CDR3 is TGTGCCAGCAGCCACAAGACAGGGGAAGCTTTCTTT.

DNA of the CDR3: TGTGCCAGCAGTCCCCCCCCGGGTAACCAAGAGACCCAGTACTTC. Protein sequence: CASSPPPGNQETQYF. This chain joins TRBV28 and TRBJ2-5; D not resolved. Germline V gene sequence: CDR1 MDHEN, CDR2 SYDVKM. This CDR3 spans 15 amino acids. Trimming took off 5 bases at V and 0 bases at J, with 13 bases between the two ends.

The chain has TRBV28 and TRBJ1-4; possible D gene TRBD1, 5 bases. The CDR3 length is 13 residues. Trimming stripped 6 bases from V and 6 bases from J, with 11 bases between. Germline loops: CDR1 MDHEN, CDR2 SYDVKM. CDR3 DNA: TGTGCCAGCAGGGGGCGCGTAGATGAAAAACTGTTTTTT. Its protein is CASRGRVDEKLFF. Drawing the rest from reference TRBV28 and TRBJ1-4, the complete variable domain is DVKVTQSSRYLVKRTGEKVFLECVQDMDHENMFWYRQDPGLGLRLIYFSYDVKMKEKGDIPEGYSVSREKKERFSLILESASTNQTSMYLCASRGRVDEKLFFGSGTQLSVL.

V usage is TRBV7-2 and J usage is TRBJ2-1; D unresolved. The CDR3 loop spans 15 amino acids. From germline, CDR1 is SGHTA and CDR2 FQGNSA. V was trimmed by 8 bases and J by 1 base, leaving 15 bases between them. CDR3 DNA: TGTGCCAGCCGTAAACCCCCAGCGTCCTACAATGAGCAGTTCTTC. Translation: CASRKPPASYNEQFF. The variable domain in full, completed from reference TRBV7-2 and TRBJ2-1, reads GAGVSQSPSNKVTEKGKDVELRCDPISGHTALYWYRQSLGQGLEFLIYFQGNSAPDKSGLPSDRFSAERTGGSVSTLTIQRTQQEDSAVYLCASRKPPASYNEQFFGPGTRLTVL.

The V and J genes are TRBV5-8 and TRBJ1-5; no clear D gene. The V end was cut by 3 bases, the J end by 0 bases, with 13 bases between. This CDR3 spans 16 amino acids. From germline, CDR1 is SGHTS and CDR2 YDEGEE. DNA for the CDR3: TGTGCCAGCAGCTCCCTTGAAGCGAATAGCAATCAGCCCCAGCATTTT. Its translation: CASSSLEANSNQPQHF.

V and J are TRBV30 and TRBJ1-6; 8 bases align to TRBD1. Germline lookup yields CDR1 GTSNPN and CDR2 SVGIG (reference sequence). This CDR3 is 17 amino acids long. With 2 bases clipped from V and 7 bases from J, the junction kept 13 bases outside the gene matches. CDR3 loop: CAWSKGRQGIQNSPLHF. The CDR3 nucleotides are TGTGCCTGGAGTAAAGGGAGACAGGGGATACAAAATTCACCCCTCCACTTT. The whole variable domain, filled in from reference TRBV30 and TRBJ1-6, reads SQTIHQWPATLVQPVGSPLSLECTVEGTSNPNLYWYRQAAGRGLQLLFYSVGIGQISSEVPQNLSASRPQDRQFILSSKKLLLSDSGFYLCAWSKGRQGIQNSPLHFGNGTRLTVT.

The V gene is TRBV4-3, the J gene TRBJ2-7; TRBD2 matches 9 bases. The trim removed 0 bases at V and 5 bases at J, leaving 8 bases unmatched. Germline CDR1 and CDR2: LGHNA and YSLEER. This CDR3 spans 16 amino acids. The CDR3 nucleotides are TGCGCCAGCAGCCAAGATTATAGGTCTAGCGGGGACGAGCAGTACTTC. Translating it yields CASSQDYRSSGDEQYF.

V and J are TRBV5-1 and TRBJ2-7, with 8 positions matching TRBD1. The CDR3 runs 14 residues. Unmatched junction bases numbered 6, after V lost 0 bases and J lost 7 bases. Germline values: CDR1 SGHRS, CDR2 YFSETQ. CDR3 sequence reads: CASSLGQGAIEQYF. CDR3 DNA sequence: TGCGCCAGCAGCTTGGGCCAGGGGGCGATTGAGCAGTACTTC.

The J gene is TRBJ1-5, the V gene TRBV6-4; 9 bases match TRBD1. The CDR3 has 14 amino acids. V shed 5 bases, J shed 3 bases, and the junction held 2 bases outside the gene matches. CDR1 is MRHNA and CDR2 is SNTAGT in the germline V gene. The CDR3: CASSRTGDNQPQHF. In DNA, the CDR3 is TGTGCCAGCAGTCGGACAGGGGACAATCAGCCCCAGCATTTT.

The V gene is TRBV4-1, the J gene TRBJ1-2; the match to TRBD1 covers 9 bases. CDR3 length equals 17 residues. Losses at the gene ends were 0 bases for V and 8 bases for J; bases not matched to a gene: 13. Germline-derived CDR1 and CDR2 are MGHRA and YSYEKL. The CDR3 reads CASSQDRGTGGAEGYTF. The CDR3 DNA is TGCGCCAGCAGCCAAGATCGCGGTACAGGGGGCGCGGAAGGCTACACCTTC.

V gene TRBV6-5 combines with J gene TRBJ1-6; D is undetermined. The CDR3 spans 15 residues. Trimming left V 3 bases short and J 6 bases short, with 12 bases between. Per the germline V gene, CDR1 is MNHEY and CDR2 is SVGAGI. The CDR3 protein is CASSYAGSGNSPLHF. In DNA form, the CDR3 reads TGTGCCAGCAGTTATGCTGGGTCTGGTAATTCACCCCTCCACTTT.

The rearrangement links TRBV29-1 to TRBJ2-3, with 13 bases identical to TRBD2. The V gene end was trimmed by 4 bases and the J gene end by 0 bases; junction bases not matched to a gene: 28. Germline assignment: CDR1 SQVTM and CDR2 ANQGSEA. The CDR3 spans 24 residues. Written as DNA, the CDR3 is TGCAGCGTTGGATTTGATCCATTAAGCTTGGGACTAGCGGGATTACCTTTTAGCACAGATACGCAGTATTTT. It specifies CSVGFDPLSLGLAGLPFSTDTQYF.

To note about this clone: Other DNA sequences in the sample encode the same CDR3. The chain employs TRBV27 and TRBJ2-3, with D maybe TRBD2 (6 bases). The V gene's germline CDR1 is MNHEY and CDR2 SMNVEV (reference sequence). V lost 3 bases to trimming and J lost 5 bases, with 9 bases between them. This CDR3 region has 13 residues. Here the CDR3 reads CASSFGGGDTQYF. In DNA, the CDR3 is TGTGCCAGCAGTTTTGGGGGAGGAGATACGCAGTATTTT.

This chain uses TRBV6-1 with TRBJ1-6; D call uncertain. Trimming shortened V by 1 base and J by 0 bases, and 10 bases separated the two germline ends. CDR3 length equals 17 residues. Germline assignment: CDR1 MNHNS and CDR2 SASEGT. The CDR3 sequence is CASSEGWVFSYNSPLHF. CDR3 DNA sequence: TGTGCCAGCAGTGAAGGATGGGTCTTCTCCTATAATTCACCCCTCCACTTT.

DNA for the CDR3: TGTGCCAGCTCCGACCTGACCAGCAATCAGCCCCAGCATTTT. Amino acids: CASSDLTSNQPQHF. This sequence joins TRBV28 and TRBJ1-5; no definite D call. The CDR3 contains 14 residues. Per the germline V gene, CDR1 is MDHEN and CDR2 is SYDVKM. V was trimmed by 8 bases and J by 1 base, leaving 12 bases between them.

V usage is TRBV28 and J usage is TRBJ1-2, with TRBD1 identical over 7 bases. After removal of 4 bases from V and 3 bases from J, the junction contained 2 bases not matched to a gene. In germline, CDR1 is MDHEN, CDR2 SYDVKM. The CDR3 is made up of 13 amino acids. CDR3 nucleotides: TGTGCCAGCAGTTCCGACAGGGACTATGGCTACACCTTC. Its protein is CASSSDRDYGYTF.

This sequence joins TRBV7-2 and TRBJ1-4, with 7 bases aligning to TRBD1. The CDR3 is made up of 15 amino acids. V was pared by 5 bases and J by 5 bases, with 8 bases of the junction left unmatched. Germline V gene sequence: CDR1 SGHTA, CDR2 FQGNSA. In DNA form, the CDR3 reads TGTGCCAGCAGCCCACCGGGCAGGGGGAATGAAAAACTGTTTTTT. Amino acids: CASSPPGRGNEKLFF.

The chain uses TRBV28 and TRBJ1-5; D gene uncertain. The germline gives CDR1 MDHEN, CDR2 SYDVKM. Trimming left V 6 bases short and J 6 bases short, with 12 bases between. The CDR3 totals 13 residues. The CDR3 reads CASRTLEGQPQHF. CDR3 coding DNA: TGTGCCAGCAGGACCCTGGAGGGTCAGCCCCAGCATTTT.

The V and J genes are TRBV3-1 (or the pseudogene TRBV3-2) and TRBJ1-5; no firm D call. Germline CDR1 reads LGHDT; CDR2 reads YNNKEL (reference sequence). CDR3 length equals 14 residues. Trimming took 4 bases from V and 0 from J, leaving 7 bases between them. The CDR3, as DNA: TGTGCCAGCAGCCCTAGGTATAGCAATCAGCCCCAGCATTTT. Its translation: CASSPRYSNQPQHF.